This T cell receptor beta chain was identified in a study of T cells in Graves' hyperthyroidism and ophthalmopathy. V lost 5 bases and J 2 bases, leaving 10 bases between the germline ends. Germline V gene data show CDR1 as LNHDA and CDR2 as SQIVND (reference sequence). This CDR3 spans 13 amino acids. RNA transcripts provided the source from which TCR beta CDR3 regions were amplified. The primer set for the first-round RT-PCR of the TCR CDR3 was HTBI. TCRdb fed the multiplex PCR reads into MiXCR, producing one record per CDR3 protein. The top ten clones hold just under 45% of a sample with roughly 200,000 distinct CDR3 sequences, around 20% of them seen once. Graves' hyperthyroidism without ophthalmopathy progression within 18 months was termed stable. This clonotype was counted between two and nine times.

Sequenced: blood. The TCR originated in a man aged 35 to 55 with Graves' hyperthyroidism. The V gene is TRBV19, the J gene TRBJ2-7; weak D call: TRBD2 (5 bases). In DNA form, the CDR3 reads TGTGCCAGTAGTTCGGGATATGCCTACGAGCAGTACTTC. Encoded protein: CASSSGYAYEQYF.